This T cell receptor (beta chain) stems from a study of T cell changes during pregnancy in multiple sclerosis. Germline V gene sequence: CDR1 SGHRS, CDR2 YFSETQ. The length of the CDR3 is 16 residues. The ends lost 5 bases at V and 8 bases at J; junction bases unmatched: 11. Clones were sequenced by immunoSEQ multiplex PCR, and TCRdb holds only the in-frame ones, with some missing. The sample consists of tens of thousands of clones, approximately 90% of them appearing once. V is TRBV5-1 and J is TRBJ2-1; TRBD2 aligns across 12 bases. The sequences come from CD8+ T cells from peripheral blood mononuclear cells, collected in the third trimester of pregnancy. The source of this sequence is a female donor with multiple sclerosis, enrolled in a pregnancy study. DNA for the CDR3: TGCGCCAGCAGACCCGGCCTAGCGGGAGGGCCGTATGAGCAGTTCTTC. Translated: CASRPGLAGGPYEQFF.